This TCR beta chain originates from a study of regulatory T cells in long-lasting Graves disease. Library construction for TCR beta used iRepertoire HTBI primers and Arm-PCR of CDR3 regions. Each CDR3 protein gets one entry after TCRdb re-called the multiplex PCR reads with MiXCR. The data contain 350,000 to 450,000 distinct CDR3 sequences, roughly 10% of them singletons. This clonotype came up many times. Indicated time point: newly diagnosed GD, antithyroid drugs for less than 3 months. Researchers made the TCR library from RNA that was extracted from PBMCs. The J segment lost 4 bases and the V segment lost 7 bases, leaving 4 bases of the junction unmatched. The CDR3 length is 13 residues. The sample was also reused in another study, on T cells in Graves' hyperthyroidism and ophthalmopathy. That study reports: Ophthalmopathy was told apart from stable hyperthyroidism by a 13 V-J model.

Sequenced material: peripheral blood mononuclear cells (PBMCs), taken at new diagnosis, from a patient treated with antithyroid drugs. The chain couples TRBV12-3 or TRBV12-4 to TRBJ1-2; 9 bases align to TRBD1. This TCR came from a woman between 18 and 29 years old with Graves disease. CDR3: CASKDRGLYGYTF. CDR3 DNA sequence: TGTGCCAGCAAGGACAGGGGACTCTATGGCTACACCTTC.